This T cell receptor (beta chain) was captured by sequencing in a study of T-cell reconstitution after alpha-beta-depleted transplantation in children (dated by TCRdb to 2016 to 2017). At the level of the whole study: T-cell immune reconstitution after TCRalphabeta/CD19-depleted allogeneic hematopoietic cell transplantation in children was quantitatively tracked in the study by means of TCR repertoire profiling.

In its sample, this clonotype was seen many times. This clone's antigen is unknown. Base qualities are not provided; no much larger clone lies one nucleotide away. The paper as a whole reports these results and caveats: The apparently early recovery of alphabetaT-cell counts about two months after transplant reportedly depended on only several hundred rapidly expanded clones that came from non-depleted graft cells. The frequencies of hyperexpanded clones fell over the following months, and after one year, T-cell counts and TCRbeta diversity were mostly attributed to newly produced T cells. In some patients, the high TCRbeta diversity seen at day 60 was put down to recipient T cells and intrathymic progenitors that had survived conditioning.

The treatment or condition label, read with the paper, signifies: allogeneic hematopoietic cell transplantation with graft depleted of TCRalphabeta T cells and CD19 B cells. TCRalphabeta/CD19-depleted allogeneic hematopoietic cell grafts were given to the transplant recipients, all of whom were children. V is cut by 0 bases and J by 0 bases, and the space between the germline ends is 2 bases. The CDR3 runs 13 residues from the cysteine to the phenylalanine. Of the read, only the CDR3 DNA is kept; its 39 bases are in frame from base 1. The germline V gene encodes CDR1 SGHRS and CDR2 YFSETQ. The library was built by means of PCR. The sequencer listed for this sample is Illumina HiSeq 2500. TCR libraries were prepared with molecular barcoding, using unique molecular identifiers to normalize TCRbeta repertoire quantification. TCRdb handled the public reads itself, with Q25 trimming in fastp and clone calling in MiXCR, and kept productive beta chains. Rows merge per CDR3 protein into single entries with the most common DNA and genes. Present in this sample are about 280,000 distinct CDR3 sequences, roughly 10% of which were seen just once. The ten largest make up about 25% of the sample.

The rearranged chain carries TRBV5-1 and TRBJ2-3, with no confidently assigned D gene. The sequence derives from a male patient aged 2 to 10 who had a stem cell transplant for chronic granulomatous disease, so the T cells may come from the graft donor. Sequences were derived from peripheral blood, sampled 180 days after TCRalphabeta/CD19-depleted stem cell transplant. The CDR3 protein sequence reads: CASSLESTDTQYF. The DNA reads as follows: TGCGCCAGCAGCTTGGAGAGCACAGATACGCAGTATTTT. The full variable domain, with segments outside the CDR3 supplied by the reference TRBV5-1 and TRBJ2-3 proteins, appears as KAGVTQTPRYLIKTRGQQVTLSCSPISGHRSVSWYQQTPGQGLQFLFEYFSETQRNKGNFPGRFSGRQFSNSRSEMNVSTLELGDSALYLCASSLESTDTQYFGPGTRLTVL.